The source of this T cell receptor beta chain is a study of blood T cell repertoires in COVID-19. The overall study: Sites in the United States, Italy and Spain provided acute and convalescent COVID-19 samples.

This clone showed up just a few times. The ends were cut back, 4 bases at V and 1 base at J, with 5 bases in the middle. Germline V gene sequence: CDR1 MNHNY, CDR2 SVGAGI (reference sequence). This CDR3 region has 14 residues. How the authors handled the data: Amplified reference gene primers provided the basis for estimating nucleated cell counts. The data were produced by immunoSEQ multiplex PCR, yet TCRdb's version contains in-frame clones alone and is incomplete. V and J calls plus clone size are reproduced from that table; the DNA served to infer D and trimming. The data show more than 60,000 clones, with under 95% seen just once and approximately 15% held by the top ten.

J is TRBJ1-6 and V is TRBV6-6; D call uncertain. This TCR derives from a woman older than 75 with active or convalescent COVID-19. What was sequenced was peripheral blood. The CDR3 region has the DNA TGTGCCAGCAGTTCCAGTTCCTATAATTCACCCCTCCACTTT. It specifies CASSSSSYNSPLHF.